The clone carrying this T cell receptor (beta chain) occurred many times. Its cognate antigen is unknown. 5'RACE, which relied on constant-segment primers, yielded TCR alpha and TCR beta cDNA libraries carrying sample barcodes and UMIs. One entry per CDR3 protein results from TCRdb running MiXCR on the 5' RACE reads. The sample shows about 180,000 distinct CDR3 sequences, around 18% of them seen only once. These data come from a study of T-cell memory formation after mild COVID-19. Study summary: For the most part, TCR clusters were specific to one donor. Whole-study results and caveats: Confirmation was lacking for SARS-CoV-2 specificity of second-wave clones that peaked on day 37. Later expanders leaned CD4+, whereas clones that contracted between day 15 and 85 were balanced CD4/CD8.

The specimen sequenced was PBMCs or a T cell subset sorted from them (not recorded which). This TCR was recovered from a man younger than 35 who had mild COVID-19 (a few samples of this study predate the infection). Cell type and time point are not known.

CDR3 in DNA: TGTGCCAGCAGCTTCCCCAGGGGAGGCACTGAAGCTTTCTTT. It translates to CASSFPRGGTEAFF. The rearrangement links TRBV11-2 to TRBJ1-1; D is perhaps TRBD1 (6 bases). Trimming removed 3 bases from V and 4 bases from J, with 12 bases in between. Per the germline V gene, CDR1 is SGHAT and CDR2 is FQNNGV. This CDR3 region has 14 residues.